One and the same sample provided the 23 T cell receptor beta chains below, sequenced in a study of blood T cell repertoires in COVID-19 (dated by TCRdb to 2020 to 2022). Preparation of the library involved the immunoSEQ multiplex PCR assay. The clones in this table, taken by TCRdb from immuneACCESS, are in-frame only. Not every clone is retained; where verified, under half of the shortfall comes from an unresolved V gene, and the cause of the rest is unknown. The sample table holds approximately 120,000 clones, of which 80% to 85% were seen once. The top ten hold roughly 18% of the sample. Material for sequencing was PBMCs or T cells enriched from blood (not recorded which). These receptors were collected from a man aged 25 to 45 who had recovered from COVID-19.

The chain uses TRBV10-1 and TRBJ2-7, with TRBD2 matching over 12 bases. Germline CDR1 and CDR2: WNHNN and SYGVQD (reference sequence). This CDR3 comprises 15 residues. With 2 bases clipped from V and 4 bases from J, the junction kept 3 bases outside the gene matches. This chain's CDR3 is CASSEGLAGRYEQYF. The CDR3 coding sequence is TGCGCCAGCAGTGAGGGACTAGCGGGGCGTTACGAGCAGTACTTC.

In DNA form, the CDR3 reads TGTGCCAGCATCGGAGGCCCGGCGCTATATTTT. It translates to CASIGGPALYF. The chain carries TRBV7-9 and TRBJ1-3; D gene uncertain. Trimming cost V 7 bases and J 14 bases, with 15 bases left between them. This CDR3 has 11 residues. CDR1 is SEHNR and CDR2 is FQNEAQ in the germline V gene (reference sequence).

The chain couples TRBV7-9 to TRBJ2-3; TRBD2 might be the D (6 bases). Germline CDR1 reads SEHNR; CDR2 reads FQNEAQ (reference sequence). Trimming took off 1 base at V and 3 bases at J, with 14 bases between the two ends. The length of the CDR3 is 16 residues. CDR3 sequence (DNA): TGTGCCAGCAGCTTAGGTGGTAGCGGTTTAACAGATACGCAGTATTTT. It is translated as CASSLGGSGLTDTQYF.

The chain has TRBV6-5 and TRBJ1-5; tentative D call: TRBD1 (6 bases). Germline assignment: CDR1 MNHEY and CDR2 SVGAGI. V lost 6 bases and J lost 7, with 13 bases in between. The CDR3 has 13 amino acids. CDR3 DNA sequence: TGTGCCAGCAGCCTACAGGGCCGACAGCCCCAGCATTTT. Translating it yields CASSLQGRQPQHF.

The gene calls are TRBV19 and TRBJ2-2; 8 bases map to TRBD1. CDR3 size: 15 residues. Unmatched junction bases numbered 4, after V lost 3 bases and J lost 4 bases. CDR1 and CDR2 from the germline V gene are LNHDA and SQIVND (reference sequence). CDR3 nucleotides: TGTGCCAGTAGTATCCGACAGGGGACCACCGGGGAGCTGTTTTTT. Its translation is CASSIRQGTTGELFF.

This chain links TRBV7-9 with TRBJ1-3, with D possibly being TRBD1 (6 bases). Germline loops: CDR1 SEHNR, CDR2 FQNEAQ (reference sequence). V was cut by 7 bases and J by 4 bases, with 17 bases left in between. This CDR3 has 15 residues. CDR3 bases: TGTGCCAGCATCATCCCCAACAGGGACGGAAACACCATATATTTT. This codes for CASIIPNRDGNTIYF. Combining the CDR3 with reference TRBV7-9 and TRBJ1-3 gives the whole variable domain DTGVSQNPRHKITKRGQNVTFRCDPISEHNRLYWYRQTLGQGPEFLTYFQNEAQLEKSRLLSDRFSAERPKGSFSTLEIQRTEQGDSAMYLCASIIPNRDGNTIYFGEGSWLTVV.

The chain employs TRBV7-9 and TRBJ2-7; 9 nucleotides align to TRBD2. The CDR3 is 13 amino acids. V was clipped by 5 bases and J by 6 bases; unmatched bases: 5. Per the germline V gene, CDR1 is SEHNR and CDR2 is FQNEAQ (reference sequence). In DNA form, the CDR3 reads TGTGCCAGCAGCCAGGTAGCGGGAGTCGAGCAGTACTTC. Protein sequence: CASSQVAGVEQYF.

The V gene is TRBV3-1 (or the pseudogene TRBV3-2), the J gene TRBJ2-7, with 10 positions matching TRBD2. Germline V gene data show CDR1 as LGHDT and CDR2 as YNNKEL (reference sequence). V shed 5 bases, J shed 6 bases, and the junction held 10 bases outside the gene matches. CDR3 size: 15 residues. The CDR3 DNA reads TGTGCCAGCAGCGGATCTAGCGGGAGTCTATTCGAGCAGTACTTC. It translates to CASSGSSGSLFEQYF.

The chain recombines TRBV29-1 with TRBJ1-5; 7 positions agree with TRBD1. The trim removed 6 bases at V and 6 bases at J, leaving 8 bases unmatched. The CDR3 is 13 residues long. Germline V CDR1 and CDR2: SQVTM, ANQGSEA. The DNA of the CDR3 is TGCAGCGTCAAACAGGGGCAAGGTCAGCCCCAGCATTTT. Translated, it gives CSVKQGQGQPQHF.

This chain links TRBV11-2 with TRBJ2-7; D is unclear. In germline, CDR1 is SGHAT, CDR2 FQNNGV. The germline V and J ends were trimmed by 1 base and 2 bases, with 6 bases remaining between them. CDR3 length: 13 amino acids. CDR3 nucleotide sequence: TGTGCCAGCAGCTTAGGAGAGACCTACGAGCAGTACGTC. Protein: CASSLGETYEQYV.

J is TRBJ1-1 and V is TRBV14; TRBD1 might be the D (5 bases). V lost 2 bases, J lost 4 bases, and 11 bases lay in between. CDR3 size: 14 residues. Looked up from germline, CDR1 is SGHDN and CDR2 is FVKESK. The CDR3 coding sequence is TGTGCCAGCAGCCAATCTTCAGGGTTCACTGAAGCTTTCTTT. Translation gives CASSQSSGFTEAFF.

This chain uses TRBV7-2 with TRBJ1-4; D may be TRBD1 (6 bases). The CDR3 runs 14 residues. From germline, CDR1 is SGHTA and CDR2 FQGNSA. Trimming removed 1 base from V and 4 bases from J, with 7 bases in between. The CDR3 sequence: CASSLGGGNEKLFF. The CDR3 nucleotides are TGTGCCAGCAGCTTAGGAGGGGGTAATGAAAAACTGTTTTTT.

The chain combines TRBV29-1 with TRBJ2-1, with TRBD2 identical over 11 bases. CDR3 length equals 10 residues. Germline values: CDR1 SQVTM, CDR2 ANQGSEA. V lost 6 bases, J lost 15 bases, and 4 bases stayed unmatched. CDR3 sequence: CSVDGTSGFF. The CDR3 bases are TGCAGCGTCGACGGGACTAGCGGGTTCTTC.

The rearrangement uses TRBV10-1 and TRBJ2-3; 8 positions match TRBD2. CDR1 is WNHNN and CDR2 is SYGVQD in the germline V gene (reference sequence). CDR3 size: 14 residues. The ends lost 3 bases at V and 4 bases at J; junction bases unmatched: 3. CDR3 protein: CASSEAGDPDTQYF. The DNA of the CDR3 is TGCGCCAGCAGTGAAGCGGGAGACCCAGATACGCAGTATTTT.

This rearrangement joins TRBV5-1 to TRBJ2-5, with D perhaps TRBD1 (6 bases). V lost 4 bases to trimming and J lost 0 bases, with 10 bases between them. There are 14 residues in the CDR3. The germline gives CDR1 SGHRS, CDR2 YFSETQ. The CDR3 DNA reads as TGCGCCAGCAGCCGGACAGCGGACCAAGAGACCCAGTACTTC. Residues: CASSRTADQETQYF.

CDR3: CASRPGHKQETQYF. The CDR3 nucleotides are TGTGCCAGTAGACCGGGACACAAGCAAGAGACCCAGTACTTC. The rearrangement joins TRBV19 to TRBJ2-5; D might be TRBD1 (6 bases). The CDR3 has 14 residues. CDR1 is LNHDA, CDR2 SQIVND, per germline (reference sequence). The germline V and J ends were trimmed by 6 bases and 2 bases, with 13 bases remaining between them.

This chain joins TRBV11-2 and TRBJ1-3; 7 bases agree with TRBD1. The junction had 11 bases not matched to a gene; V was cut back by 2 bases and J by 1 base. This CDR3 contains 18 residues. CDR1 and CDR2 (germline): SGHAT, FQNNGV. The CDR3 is CASSLKATGTVSGNTIYF. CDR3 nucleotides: TGTGCCAGCAGCTTAAAAGCGACCGGGACAGTGTCTGGAAACACCATATATTTT. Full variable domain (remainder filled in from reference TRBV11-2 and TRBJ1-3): EAGVAQSPRYKIIEKRQSVAFWCNPISGHATLYWYQQILGQGPKLLIQFQNNGVVDDSQLPKDRFSAERLKGVDSTLKIQPAKLEDSAVYLCASSLKATGTVSGNTIYFGEGSWLTVV.

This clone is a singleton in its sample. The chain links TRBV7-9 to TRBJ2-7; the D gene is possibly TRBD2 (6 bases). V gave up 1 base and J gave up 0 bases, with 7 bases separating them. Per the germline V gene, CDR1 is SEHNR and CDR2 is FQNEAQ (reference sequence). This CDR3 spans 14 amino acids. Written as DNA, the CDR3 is TGTGCCAGCAGCTTAGTGGGAGGCTCCTACGAGCAGTACTTC. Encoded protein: CASSLVGGSYEQYF.

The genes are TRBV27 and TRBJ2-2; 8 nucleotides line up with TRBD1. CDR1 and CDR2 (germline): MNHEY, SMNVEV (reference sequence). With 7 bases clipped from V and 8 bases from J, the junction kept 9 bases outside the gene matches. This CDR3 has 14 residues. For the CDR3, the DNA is TGTGCCAGCAAAACTGGACAGGGCTTGGGGGAGCTGTTTTTT. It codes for CASKTGQGLGELFF.

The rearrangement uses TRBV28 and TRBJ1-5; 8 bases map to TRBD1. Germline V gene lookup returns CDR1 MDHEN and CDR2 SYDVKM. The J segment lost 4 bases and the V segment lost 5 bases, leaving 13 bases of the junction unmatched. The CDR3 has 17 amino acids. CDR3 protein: CASSGVGQGVFNQPQHF. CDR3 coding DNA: TGTGCCAGCAGTGGGGTTGGACAGGGTGTTTTTAATCAGCCCCAGCATTTT.

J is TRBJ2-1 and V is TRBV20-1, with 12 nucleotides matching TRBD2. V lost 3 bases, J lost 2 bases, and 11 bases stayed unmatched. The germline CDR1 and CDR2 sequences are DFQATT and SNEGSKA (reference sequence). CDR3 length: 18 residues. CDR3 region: CSASSPSGGVGAYNEQFF. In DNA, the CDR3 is TGCAGTGCTAGTTCCCCTAGCGGGGGGGTTGGGGCCTACAATGAGCAGTTCTTC.

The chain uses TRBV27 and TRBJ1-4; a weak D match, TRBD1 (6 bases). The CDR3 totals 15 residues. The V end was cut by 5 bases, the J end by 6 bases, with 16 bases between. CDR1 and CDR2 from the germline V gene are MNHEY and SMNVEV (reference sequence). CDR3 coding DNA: TGTGCCAGCAGTGCCTCACAGGGTGGGGATGAAAAACTGTTTTTT. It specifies CASSASQGGDEKLFF.

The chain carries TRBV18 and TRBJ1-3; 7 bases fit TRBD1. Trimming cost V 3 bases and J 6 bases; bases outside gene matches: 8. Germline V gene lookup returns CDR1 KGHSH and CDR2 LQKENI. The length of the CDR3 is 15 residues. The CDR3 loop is CASSPGQRDVNTIYF. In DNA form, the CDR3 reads TGTGCCAGCTCACCGGGACAGCGAGATGTAAACACCATATATTTT.